The 9 T cell receptor beta chains given below trace back to one sample, sequenced in a study of blood T cell repertoires in COVID-19. The assay was immunoSEQ multiplex PCR, and TCRdb's table has in-frame clones only and misses some. The table shows about 68,000 clones, with 91% occurring only once. The sequenced sample consisted of peripheral blood. Receptors were obtained from a woman aged 55-70 years with active COVID-19.

The rearrangement uses TRBV6-1 and TRBJ1-1, with D perhaps matching TRBD1 (6 bases). V dropped 3 bases and J dropped 5 bases, with 10 bases sitting between them. This CDR3 has 13 residues. CDR1 and CDR2 (germline): MNHNS, SASEGT. CDR3 protein: CASSEGGRTEAFF. CDR3 nucleotides: TGTGCCAGCAGTGAGGGGGGGCGGACTGAAGCTTTCTTT.

The chain carries TRBV7-2 and TRBJ2-5; 11 positions match TRBD2. Unmatched junction bases numbered 9, after V lost 4 bases and J lost 2 bases. The CDR3 has 17 residues. Germline V lookup: CDR1 SGHTA, CDR2 FQGNSA. The CDR3 reads CASSSRRVAGGQETQYF. CDR3 bases: TGTGCCAGCAGCTCCCGTCGCGTAGCGGGAGGGCAAGAGACCCAGTACTTC.

This sequence joins TRBV28 and TRBJ1-4; D perhaps matches TRBD1 (6 bases). V lost 6 bases and J 9 bases, leaving 14 bases between the germline ends. The CDR3 has 13 amino acids. CDR1 is MDHEN, CDR2 SYDVKM, per germline. Here the CDR3 DNA reads TGTGCCAGCAGGGACAGAGGAAATAAAAAACTGTTTTTT. The encoded protein is CASRDRGNKKLFF.

This chain connects TRBV5-4 to TRBJ2-5; 7 bases fit TRBD1. V dropped 0 bases and J dropped 5; count of bases not matched to a gene: 4. The CDR3 contains 14 residues. CDR1 and CDR2 from the germline V gene are SGHNT and YYREEE (reference sequence). The CDR3 region has the DNA TGTGCCAGCAGCTTGGACAGGGGAATGGAGACCCAGTACTTC. Translated, it gives CASSLDRGMETQYF.

In nucleotides, the CDR3 is TGTGCCAGCAGCTACGGGAGTGGCGCCGGGGAGCTGTTTTTT. Amino acids: CASSYGSGAGELFF. The chain combines TRBV5-6 with TRBJ2-2; maybe TRBD2 (6 bases). The CDR3 totals 14 residues. Germline CDR1 and CDR2: SGHDT and YYEEEE. The V end lost 3 bases, the J end lost 6 bases, and 12 bases lay between the germline ends.

V gene TRBV12-5 combines with J gene TRBJ2-1; D is possibly TRBD1 (6 bases). The germline V gene has CDR1 LGHNT and CDR2 FRNRAP. The CDR3 totals 16 residues. V lost 2 bases to trimming and J lost 10 bases, with 21 bases between them. CDR3 nucleotide sequence: TGTGCTAGTGGTTTGTTCCCAGGGGCAGGGAAGGGCGAGCAGTTCTTC. This translates into CASGLFPGAGKGEQFF.

This clone was seen once. V and J are TRBV28 and TRBJ1-6, with 9 bases matching TRBD1. V trimming: 6 bases; J trimming: 0 bases; junction bases outside the gene matches: 9. Germline V lookup: CDR1 MDHEN, CDR2 SYDVKM. The CDR3 is 18 amino acids. In DNA, the CDR3 is TGTGCCAGCAGCCATAGGACAGGGGTAAACTCCTATAATTCACCCCTCCACTTT. Translating gives CASSHRTGVNSYNSPLHF.

J is TRBJ2-1 and V is TRBV9; tentatively, D is TRBD2 (6 bases). The CDR3 consists of 16 residues. Germline CDR1 reads SGDLS; CDR2 reads YYNGEE. Trimming removed 3 bases at V and 0 bases at J, with 13 bases between. The DNA for the CDR3 is TGTGCCAGCAGCGCCTCCGGGACTCACTCCTACAATGAGCAGTTCTTC. Protein: CASSASGTHSYNEQFF.

This clone was detected once. CDR3 protein: CASSVTPGTDGEQYF. As DNA, the CDR3 is TGTGCCAGCAGCGTAACCCCCGGGACAGATGGGGAGCAGTACTTC. The chain has TRBV9 and TRBJ2-7; 7 bases match TRBD1. The CDR3 is 15 residues long. The germline V gene encodes CDR1 SGDLS and CDR2 YYNGEE. The ends lost 1 base at V and 7 bases at J; junction bases unmatched: 11.